This T cell receptor (beta chain) comes out of a study of beta chain features in type 1 diabetes (dated by TCRdb to 2016 to 2019). Context from the whole study: Mean age, gender distribution, total cell number and subset yield were not different between patients and healthy donors. A total of roughly 110 million sorted cells were examined across all samples, and the number of cells per subset was strongly correlated with RNA yield. In the study, TCRB repertoires of sorted circulating CD4+ T cell subsets from recently diagnosed type 1 diabetes patients were compared with those of matched healthy donors. Whereas all 28 donors provided naive and central memory subsets, regulatory and stem cell-like memory subsets were isolated from just 8 patients and about 8 healthy donors.

The CDR3, from cysteine to phenylalanine, totals 14 residues. Left in the record is the CDR3 DNA by itself, 42 bases read in frame from the first base. V and J lose 1 base and 4 bases, and a span of 11 bases separates them. Per the germline V gene (reference sequence), SEHNR is the CDR1 and FQNEAQ is the CDR2. Overall results and qualifications from the work: Because the HLA sub-analyses included only small numbers of individuals, any influence of HLA type on TCRB rearrangement was left unresolved. PCR might favor shorter templates, but patient and control samples were amplified and corrected together, so any skew would affect both groups equally. Because cDNA was sequenced instead of genomic DNA, activated cells with high expression could be over-represented, although the groups did not differ in activation or CD3 levels. A moderate but significant shortening of TCRB CDR3 length was observed in type 1 diabetes patients in all four CD4+ subsets. At VDJ recombination sites, patients with type 1 diabetes made fewer insertions and deleted more nucleotides, a pattern implying thymic rearrangement abnormalities. The naive, central memory and regulatory TCRB repertoires appeared to resemble one another more closely among patients than among healthy donors.

All of the isolated RNA was reverse transcribed with the High Capacity cDNA Reverse Transcription Kit, so expressed TCRB transcripts were sequenced. Naive, central memory and regulatory T cell samples underwent deep immunoSEQ sequencing, averaging about 3.5 million total reads per sample. After sorted cells were lysed in RLT buffer, RNA was extracted with DNase-treated RNeasy Micro or Mini kits, with the choice depending on cell number. To prevent cross-contamination, each cell subset was processed individually, whereas patient and healthy donor samples were processed jointly. The immunoSEQ multiplex PCR was used to amplify TCRB sequences from cDNA, yielding 87-bp fragments that span the CDR3 region. The amplicons were sequenced using the Illumina HiSeq platform. The study's processing was this. Synthetic template baselines were used to correct PCR bias computationally, reads within Hamming distance 2 were collapsed, and singletons that could not be merged were discarded. Reads were aligned against IMGT to assign V, D and J genes, CDR3 length and insertions or deletions at six rearrangement sites. Within each subset, clonotype counts were normalized to the number of sorted cells before true diversity and Gini coefficients were calculated with the tcR R package. The overlap coefficient, calculated on TCRB nucleotide sequences, was used to quantify repertoire sharing. Not all clones reach the TCRdb copy of this immuneACCESS table, which keeps in-frame sequences only. Checked studies attribute under half of the gap to unresolved V genes and leave the rest unexplained. Clone size and V and J calls were adopted from that table, with D and trimming inferred from the DNA. For this sample there are fewer than 200,000 clones; about 7.3% appear just once. The ten largest make up approximately 0.69% of the sample.

A single peripheral blood draw of approximately 0.11 L on average was collected from each donor into heparinised tubes. Naive, central memory, regulatory and stem cell-like memory CD4+ T cells were sorted on a BD FACSAria II using a panel including CD45RO, CCR7, CD25, CD127, CD95 and CD27. Every sorted population had a purity above 95%. Right away, PBMCs were isolated by Lymphoprep density gradient centrifugation and were stained directly, with no culture step. So that batch effects would be minimized, each experiment stained and sorted samples in pairs, pairing one healthy donor with one patient. This clone was observed a few times. Its antigen is currently not known. No base quality values were provided; no much bigger clone lies one nucleotide off.

This sequence originates from a man between 18 and 29 years old in good health. The rearrangement combines TRBV7-9 with TRBJ2-7; perhaps TRBD1 is the D gene, with 5 bases matching. Sequencing used central memory CD4+ T cells from blood. The sequenced DNA is TGTGCCAGCAGCTTAGAATCGCAGGGATACGAGCAGTACTTC. It translates to CASSLESQGYEQYF.